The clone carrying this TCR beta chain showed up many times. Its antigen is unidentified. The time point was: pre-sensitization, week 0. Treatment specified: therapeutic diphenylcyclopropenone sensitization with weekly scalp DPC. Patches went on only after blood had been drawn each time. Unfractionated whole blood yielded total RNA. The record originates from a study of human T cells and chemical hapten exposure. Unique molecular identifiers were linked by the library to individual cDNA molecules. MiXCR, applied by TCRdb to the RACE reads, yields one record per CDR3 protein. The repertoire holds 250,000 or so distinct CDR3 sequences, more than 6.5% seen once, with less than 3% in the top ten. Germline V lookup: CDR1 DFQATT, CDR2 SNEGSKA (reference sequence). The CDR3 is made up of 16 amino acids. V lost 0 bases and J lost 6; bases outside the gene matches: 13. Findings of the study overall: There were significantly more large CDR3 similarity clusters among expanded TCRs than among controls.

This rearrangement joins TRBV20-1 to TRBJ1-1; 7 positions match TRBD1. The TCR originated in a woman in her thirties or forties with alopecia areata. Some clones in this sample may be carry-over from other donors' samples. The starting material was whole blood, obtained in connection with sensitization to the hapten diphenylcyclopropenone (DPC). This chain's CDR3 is CSARDFQGVGISEAFF. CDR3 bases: TGCAGTGCTAGAGATTTCCAGGGGGTCGGTATCTCTGAAGCTTTCTTT.